Each of the 22 T cell receptor beta chains below was sequenced from the same sample in a study of T cell responses to AZD1222 COVID-19 vaccine. TCRdb's table, derived via immunoSEQ multiplex PCR, lists solely in-frame clones and lacks some. Of 150,000 to 200,000 clones listed, more than 90% are singletons. The material sequenced was peripheral blood, taken 28 days after the second dose of the MenACWY control vaccine. The receptors here all came from an adult who received the MenACWY meningococcal vaccine as a control.

This chain joins TRBV18 and TRBJ1-3, with TRBD1 matching 8 bases. CDR1 and CDR2 (germline): KGHSH, LQKENI. The CDR3 contains 15 residues. With 3 bases clipped from V and 4 bases from J, the junction kept 5 bases outside the gene matches. CDR3 sequence reads: CASSPGQDGGNTIYF. CDR3 DNA sequence: TGTGCCAGCTCACCGGGACAGGACGGGGGAAACACCATATATTTT.

J is TRBJ1-1 and V is TRBV19, with D hard to call. The germline CDR1 and CDR2 sequences are LNHDA and SQIVND (reference sequence). V was clipped by 0 bases and J by 8 bases, with 7 bases between them. This CDR3 has 12 amino acids. CDR3 coding DNA: TGTGCCAGTAGTATAGATCAGCGCGAAGCTTTCTTT. Its protein is CASSIDQREAFF.

CDR3 nucleotides: TGTGCCAGCAGGAAGACGGTCGGCGAAGCTTTCTTT. It encodes CASRKTVGEAFF. This rearrangement joins TRBV13 to TRBJ1-1, with D uncertain. Germline V lookup: CDR1 PRHDT, CDR2 FYEKMQ (reference sequence). CDR3 size: 12 residues. V was clipped by 6 bases and J by 8 bases, with 13 bases between them.

The table lists this clone with a count of one. The rearrangement joins TRBV6-5 to TRBJ1-1, with TRBD1 matching over 7 bases. V shed 10 bases, J shed 1 base, and the junction held 9 bases outside the gene matches. The germline V gene encodes CDR1 MNHEY and CDR2 SVGAGI. The CDR3 has 14 residues. This chain's CDR3 is CATQGVGTNTEAFF. The CDR3 coding sequence is TGTGCCACGCAGGGGGTTGGCACGAACACTGAAGCTTTCTTT.

This clone showed up just once. The chain is built from TRBV7-9 and TRBJ1-5; no clear D gene. The germline V and J ends were trimmed by 2 bases and 8 bases, with 7 bases remaining between them. CDR1 is SEHNR and CDR2 is FQNEAQ in the germline V gene (reference sequence). This CDR3 contains 12 residues. CDR3 in DNA: TGTGCCAGCAGCTTATACTGGGAGCCCCAGCATTTT. This codes for CASSLYWEPQHF.

This chain uses TRBV27 with TRBJ1-1; D gene uncertain. V was trimmed by 4 bases and J by 4 bases, leaving 4 bases between them. This CDR3 has 11 amino acids. Germline V gives CDR1 MNHEY, CDR2 SMNVEV (reference sequence). The CDR3: CASSSVTEAFF. CDR3 DNA: TGTGCCAGCAGTTCGGTCACTGAAGCTTTCTTT.

This clone has a single count. Here the CDR3 reads CASSLGLAGDRLLYNEQFF. The CDR3 region has the DNA TGTGCCAGCAGCTTGGGACTAGCGGGAGATCGGCTCTTGTATAATGAGCAGTTCTTC. The chain has TRBV7-2 and TRBJ2-1, with 14 nucleotides matching TRBD2. Losses at the gene ends were 3 bases for V and 7 bases for J; bases not matched to a gene: 14. The CDR3 covers 19 residues. From germline, CDR1 is SGHTA and CDR2 FQGNSA.

The chain uses TRBV18 and TRBJ1-5; maybe TRBD1 (5 bases). The CDR3 spans 13 residues. The germline V and J ends were trimmed by 8 bases and 2 bases, with 10 bases remaining between them. Germline V gene lookup returns CDR1 KGHSH and CDR2 LQKENI. The CDR3 loop reads CASGGRGNQPQHF. CDR3 sequence (DNA): TGTGCCAGCGGGGGGAGGGGCAATCAGCCCCAGCATTTT.

The chain links TRBV4-2 to TRBJ2-7, with a possible D match to TRBD2 (6 bases). Germline V gene sequence: CDR1 LGHNA, CDR2 YNFKEQ. The V gene lost 1 base and the J gene lost 0 bases, with 10 bases spanning the gap. The length of the CDR3 is 15 residues. CDR3 protein: CASSQGDSNSYEQYF. The CDR3 bases are TGTGCCAGCAGCCAAGGGGACTCCAACTCCTACGAGCAGTACTTC.

This chain connects TRBV10-1 to TRBJ2-7; no reliable D call. From germline, CDR1 is WNHNN and CDR2 SYGVQD (reference sequence). This CDR3 spans 12 amino acids. V dropped 3 bases and J dropped 5 bases, with 8 bases sitting between them. The CDR3 sequence is CASSDLRHEQYF. The CDR3 nucleotides read TGCGCCAGCAGTGACTTACGGCACGAGCAGTACTTC.

This clone was detected only a few times. The rearrangement joins TRBV27 to TRBJ2-2; a possible D gene is TRBD2 (7 bases). Trimming took 0 bases from V and 4 from J, leaving 18 bases between them. This CDR3 contains 18 residues. Germline values: CDR1 MNHEY, CDR2 SMNVEV (reference sequence). CDR3 sequence: CASSLSGGARVITGELFF. CDR3 nucleotides: TGTGCCAGCAGTTTATCTGGGGGGGCGAGGGTTATCACCGGGGAGCTGTTTTTT.

The genes are TRBV29-1 and TRBJ1-3; possible D gene TRBD1, 5 bases. V was shortened by 6 bases and J by 2 bases, with 8 bases between the two germline ends. The CDR3 sequence is 12 residues long. CDR1 and CDR2 (germline): SQVTM, ANQGSEA. CDR3 coding DNA: TGCAGCGTCAGGGAAGCTGGAAACACCATATATTTT. Its protein is CSVREAGNTIYF.

This clone was detected once. The chain has TRBV5-4 and TRBJ2-1; D uncertain. The CDR3 loop spans 14 amino acids. V gave up 4 bases and J gave up 9 bases, with 17 bases separating them. Germline assignment: CDR1 SGHNT and CDR2 YYREEE (reference sequence). CDR3 bases: TGTGCCAGCAGCACCACCCCCAGCTGGGGTGAGCAGTTCTTC. It is translated as CASSTTPSWGEQFF.

The chain employs TRBV18 and TRBJ2-3; 12 bases are a match to TRBD2. CDR1 and CDR2 (germline): KGHSH, LQKENI. This CDR3 has 16 amino acids. V lost 3 bases to trimming and J lost 4 bases; unmatched junction nucleotides: 5. CDR3 DNA: TGTGCCAGCTCACCTACAGGACTAGCGGGACCAGATACGCAGTATTTT. Translated, it gives CASSPTGLAGPDTQYF.

The rearrangement joins TRBV29-1 to TRBJ1-2; no firm D call. The CDR3 runs to 14 residues. Looked up from germline, CDR1 is SQVTM and CDR2 is ANQGSEA. The germline V and J ends were trimmed by 5 bases and 8 bases, with 21 bases remaining between them. The CDR3 region is CSVIEGWDLRGYTF. In DNA form, the CDR3 reads TGCAGCGTTATCGAGGGTTGGGATCTGCGAGGCTACACCTTC.

The chain recombines TRBV5-1 with TRBJ2-3; 7 bases fit TRBD1. CDR3 length: 16 residues. The V and J ends lost 4 bases and 1 base, in that order; junction bases with no gene match: 9. From germline, CDR1 is SGHRS and CDR2 YFSETQ. This chain's CDR3 is CASSAQLGQGTDTQYF. Here the CDR3 DNA reads TGCGCCAGCAGCGCACAACTAGGACAGGGCACAGATACGCAGTATTTT.

The chain uses TRBV20-1 and TRBJ1-6, with D hard to call. Germline CDR1 DFQATT, CDR2 SNEGSKA (reference sequence). The CDR3 has 11 residues. Trimming removed 3 bases at V and 18 bases at J, with 15 bases between. The DNA of the CDR3 is TGCAGTGCTAGCTGGACTGAAACCCCCCACTTT. Amino acid sequence: CSASWTETPHF.

This clone is a singleton in its sample. The chain couples TRBV30 to TRBJ1-1, with TRBD1 as a possible D gene (6 bases). Germline CDR1 GTSNPN, CDR2 SVGIG (reference sequence). The CDR3 consists of 13 residues. V was cut by 2 bases and J by 1 base, with 8 bases left in between. CDR3: CAWSQGPNTEAFF. CDR3 sequence (DNA): TGTGCCTGGAGTCAGGGGCCGAACACTGAAGCTTTCTTT.

The rearrangement links TRBV11-2 to TRBJ1-3, with D perhaps TRBD1 (6 bases). Trimming cost V 3 bases and J 0 bases, with 12 bases left between them. This CDR3 region has 16 residues. Germline V gene lookup returns CDR1 SGHAT and CDR2 FQNNGV. CDR3 sequence: CASSFGDTFSGNTIYF. The CDR3 DNA is TGTGCCAGCAGCTTCGGGGACACTTTCTCTGGAAACACCATATATTTT. The variable domain in full, completed from reference TRBV11-2 and TRBJ1-3, reads EAGVAQSPRYKIIEKRQSVAFWCNPISGHATLYWYQQILGQGPKLLIQFQNNGVVDDSQLPKDRFSAERLKGVDSTLKIQPAKLEDSAVYLCASSFGDTFSGNTIYFGEGSWLTVV.

The chain employs TRBV20-1 and TRBJ2-1, with 10 bases aligning to TRBD2. V shed 3 bases, J shed 8 bases, and the junction held 7 bases outside the gene matches. CDR1 and CDR2 (germline): DFQATT, SNEGSKA (reference sequence). This CDR3 is built from 14 residues. The CDR3 sequence: CSASILAGDHEQFF. The CDR3 DNA reads as TGCAGTGCTAGTATCCTAGCGGGAGACCATGAGCAGTTCTTC.

The sample holds one count of this clone. This chain joins TRBV4-1 and TRBJ1-5; weak D call: TRBD1 (6 bases). The CDR3 has 15 residues. V was clipped by 0 bases and J by 6 bases, with 12 bases between them. Germline V lookup: CDR1 MGHRA, CDR2 YSYEKL. CDR3 DNA: TGCGCCAGCAGCCAAGAATGGGGGGGCAGTCAGCCCCAGCATTTT. Its translation: CASSQEWGGSQPQHF.

The chain couples TRBV27 to TRBJ1-1; tentatively, D is TRBD1 (6 bases). This CDR3 is 14 amino acids long. Per the germline V gene, CDR1 is MNHEY and CDR2 is SMNVEV (reference sequence). Trimming shortened V by 6 bases and J by 1 base, and 12 bases separated the two germline ends. CDR3 in DNA: TGTGCCAGCAGGGGGGGCGGGAGGAACACTGAAGCTTTCTTT. Its translation: CASRGGGRNTEAFF.